The 19 T cell receptor beta chains below were found in one sample sequenced in a study of Tregs in tolerant kidney transplant recipients. The method was immunoSEQ multiplex PCR; TCRdb's version includes in-frame clones alone and lacks a portion of them. This repertoire includes under 55,000 clones. The specimen comprised CD4+ T cells from blood, sampled before the transplant. Receptors were obtained from a human donor who received a combined kidney and bone marrow transplant.

Here the CDR3 reads CASSFSGTVGNEQFF. The sequenced part of the CDR3 DNA is TGCGCCAGCAGCTTCTCCGGGACAGTCGGGAATGAG. The V gene is TRBV5-1, the J gene TRBJ2-1; 7 nucleotides align to TRBD1. The DNA ends 3 residues before the CDR3 does, and the rest of the CDR3 is filled in from the germline J gene. The CDR3 covers 15 residues. CDR1 and CDR2 from the germline V gene are SGHRS and YFSETQ. Trimming at V came to 2 bases and at J to 7 bases, leaving 9 bases not matched to a gene.

CDR3 DNA (partial): TGTGCCTGGAACCCTGGCGGTGCGGGGGCAGATACG. Amino acid sequence: CAWNPGGAGADT. The entire CDR3 reads CAWNPGGAGADTQYF. The chain is built from TRBV30 and TRBJ2-3, with 7 bases that match TRBD2. The read gets to within 3 residues of the CDR3 end, and the germline J gene fills in the rest. After removal of 4 bases from V and 4 bases from J, the junction contained 11 bases not matched to a gene. CDR1 and CDR2 (germline): GTSNPN, SVGIG (reference sequence). The CDR3 loop spans 15 amino acids.

A remark on this clone: The read gets to within 3 residues of the CDR3 end, and the germline J gene fills in the rest. The rearrangement links TRBV18 to TRBJ1-6, with D possibly TRBD1 on 5 matching bases. V gave up 1 base and J gave up 10 bases, with 11 bases separating them. CDR3 length: 14 residues. Germline V CDR1 and CDR2: KGHSH, LQKENI. CDR3 in amino acids: CASSPRQGESPLHF. CDR3 bases read: TGTGCCAGCTCACCACGTCAGGGCGAGTCACCC.

As for this clone: The CDR3 end is not reached by the read, which stops 3 residues before it; the germline J gene fills it in. V gene TRBV5-6 combines with J gene TRBJ2-4, with a possible D match to TRBD1 (6 bases). Between the trimmed V and J ends, which lost 2 bases and 2 bases, there was a span of 11 bases. CDR1 SGHDT and CDR2 YYEEEE come from the germline V gene. The CDR3 length is 15 residues. This CDR3 reads CASSFLDSTKNIQYF. The sequenced part of the CDR3 DNA is TGTGCCAGCAGCTTCCTGGACAGTACCAAAAACATT.

As for this clone: The read gets to within 3 residues of the CDR3 end, and the germline J gene fills in the rest. The V and J genes are TRBV6-2 or TRBV6-3 and TRBJ2-6, with a possible D match to TRBD1 (6 bases). Germline lookup yields CDR1 MNHEY and CDR2 SVGEGT. Trimming removed 6 bases at V and 1 base at J, with 13 bases between. There are 16 residues in the CDR3. CDR3 DNA (partial): TGTGCCAGCAGGTACGCCAGGGGTTCTGGGGCCAACGTC. Its protein is CASRYARGSGANV. In full, the CDR3 is CASRYARGSGANVLTF.

Points on this clone: From the germline J gene comes the end of the CDR3, since the read stops 3 residues before it. The chain links TRBV10-3 to TRBJ2-5, with 8 bases identical to TRBD2. The V segment lost 10 bases and the J segment 5 bases; nucleotides outside the gene matches: 6. The CDR3 consists of 12 residues. Germline V lookup: CDR1 ENHRY, CDR2 SYGVKD. The part of the CDR3 DNA that was read is TGTGCCACCGCGGGGGGCGCGGAGACC. As protein: CATAGGAET. Given in full, the CDR3 is CATAGGAETQYF.

As regards this clone: With the read ending 3 residues before the CDR3 end, the germline J gene is used to fill in that end. The V call is TRBV20-1, the J call TRBJ1-5; weak D call: TRBD1 (6 bases). Trimming removed 3 bases at V and 0 bases at J, with 12 bases between. This CDR3 has 15 residues. Looked up from germline, CDR1 is DFQATT and CDR2 is SNEGSKA (reference sequence). The CDR3 sequence is CSAREPGDSNQPQHF. CDR3 bases read: TGCAGTGCTAGGGAACCAGGGGATAGCAATCAGCCC.

CDR3 DNA, as far as it was read: TGTGCCAGTAGTATACCAGGCAGCTACGAG. Encoded protein: CASSIPGSYE. From start to end, the CDR3 is CASSIPGSYEQYF. V usage is TRBV19 and J usage is TRBJ2-7, with no clear D. The CDR3 end is not reached by the read, which stops 3 residues before it; the germline J gene fills it in. The germline V and J ends were trimmed by 2 bases and 3 bases, with 8 bases remaining between them. The CDR3 sequence is 13 residues long. Germline assignment: CDR1 LNHDA and CDR2 SQIVND (reference sequence).

Comment on this clone: The missing CDR3 end, 3 residues past where the read stops, is filled in from the germline J gene. The genes are TRBV18 and TRBJ1-1; perhaps TRBD1 as D (5 bases). The CDR3 consists of 13 residues. Germline lookup yields CDR1 KGHSH and CDR2 LQKENI. Trimming cost V 8 bases and J 5 bases, with 15 bases left between them. The CDR3 loop reads CASLRMGGTEAFF. Incomplete CDR3 DNA: TGTGCCAGCCTAAGGATGGGGGGGACTGAA.

Incomplete CDR3 DNA: TGTGCCAGCAGCTTGACAGGGGACACTGAA. It is translated as CASSLTGDTE. The entire CDR3 sequence reads CASSLTGDTEAFF. The genes are TRBV7-2 and TRBJ1-1; 8 bases map to TRBD1. Coverage ceases 3 residues before the CDR3 finishes, and the germline J gene fills in the end. Per germline, CDR1 SGHTA and CDR2 FQGNSA. CDR3 size: 13 residues. V shed 3 bases and J 3 bases; nucleotides not matched to a gene: 0.

Note on this clone: The sequenced fragment ends 3 residues before the CDR3 boundary, so the rest is inferred from the germline J gene. This rearrangement joins TRBV19 to TRBJ1-6, with TRBD1 matching over 7 bases. Germline V gives CDR1 LNHDA, CDR2 SQIVND (reference sequence). The J segment lost 0 bases and the V segment lost 8 bases, leaving 4 bases of the junction unmatched. This CDR3 is built from 15 residues. CDR3 DNA, as far as it was read: TGTGCCAGTCGGGACAGCCGCTCCTATAATTCACCC. Translating it yields CASRDSRSYNSP. The full CDR3 sequence reads CASRDSRSYNSPLHF.

Details on this clone: The CDR3 is cut off 3 residues early in the read; its end comes from the germline J gene. The chain uses TRBV7-9 and TRBJ1-2; D unclear. V was clipped by 7 bases and J by 0 bases, with 15 bases between them. The CDR3 consists of 15 residues. The germline gives CDR1 SEHNR, CDR2 FQNEAQ (reference sequence). The part of the CDR3 DNA that was read is TGTGCCAGCAACAAGGTGGCGGGAGCTAACTATGGC. Translating gives CASNKVAGANYG. The entire CDR3 sequence reads CASNKVAGANYGYTF.

In regard to this clone: Read sequence stops 3 residues before the CDR3 end, and the germline J gene provides the missing end. The chain carries TRBV5-1 and TRBJ1-5; no definite D call. The germline V and J ends were trimmed by 0 bases and 5 bases, with 6 bases remaining between them. The germline V gene encodes CDR1 SGHRS and CDR2 YFSETQ. CDR3 size: 13 residues. Incomplete CDR3 DNA: TGCGCCAGCAGCTTGGCCCCGGATCAGCCC. Translating gives CASSLAPDQP. The CDR3 reads in full as CASSLAPDQPQHF.

To note about this clone: The read ends 3 residues before the CDR3 terminus; that terminus is restored from the germline J gene. The chain joins TRBV6-2 or TRBV6-3 to TRBJ2-1; D possibly corresponds to TRBD1 (5 bases). The CDR3 sequence is 13 residues long. Trimming left V 8 bases short and J 5 bases short, with 13 bases between. Germline CDR1 is MNHEY and CDR2 is SVGEGT. The CDR3 sequence is CASGRPGHNEQFF. The sequenced CDR3 bases are TGTGCCAGCGGAAGACCAGGGCACAATGAG.

About this clone itself: The sequenced fragment ends 3 residues before the CDR3 boundary, so the rest is inferred from the germline J gene. The V gene is TRBV19, the J gene TRBJ1-5, with unresolved D. The CDR3 runs to 13 residues. V was trimmed by 0 bases and J by 7 bases, leaving 7 bases between them. CDR1 LNHDA and CDR2 SQIVND come from the germline V gene (reference sequence). The CDR3 DNA, read in part, is TGTGCCAGTAGTATAGATCTCGGGCAGCCC. Protein product: CASSIDLGQP. The complete CDR3 reads CASSIDLGQPQHF.

Points on this clone: With the read ending 3 residues before the CDR3 end, the germline J gene is used to fill in that end. The chain couples TRBV2 to TRBJ1-1; TRBD1 is a possible D gene (5 bases). This CDR3 contains 14 residues. V lost 6 bases, J lost 5 bases, and 16 bases lay in between. Germline values: CDR1 SNHLY, CDR2 FYNNEI. The sequenced CDR3 bases are TGTGCCAGCAGGGGAGCCCCGGGGGGAACTGAA. Residues: CASRGAPGGTE. The entire CDR3 protein reads CASRGAPGGTEAFF.

On this clone itself: The read comes to an end 3 residues before the CDR3 does, leaving the germline J gene to fill in the end. V and J are TRBV18 and TRBJ2-7; the match to TRBD1 covers 7 bases. The CDR3 has 13 amino acids. Germline V gene lookup returns CDR1 KGHSH and CDR2 LQKENI. The junction had 4 bases not matched to a gene; V was cut back by 5 bases and J by 3 bases. CDR3 amino acids: CASSSTGYYEQYF. The CDR3 bases that were read are TGTGCCAGCTCATCGACAGGGTACTACGAG.

The CDR3 sequence is CASSMRGTGGYTF. The sequenced CDR3 bases are TGTGCCAGTAGTATGCGGGGGACTGGTGGC. This chain connects TRBV19 to TRBJ1-2; the D gene is possibly TRBD1 (5 bases). Read data end 3 residues before the CDR3 end; the end is taken from the germline J gene. Trimming took 3 bases from V and 7 from J, leaving 12 bases between them. The germline V gene encodes CDR1 LNHDA and CDR2 SQIVND (reference sequence). The CDR3 covers 13 residues.

Remarks on this clone: The CDR3 extends 3 residues past the end of the read, so its final part is completed from the germline J gene. V usage is TRBV2 and J usage is TRBJ2-7; 8 bases are shared with TRBD1. This CDR3 contains 14 residues. CDR1 and CDR2 (germline): SNHLY, FYNNEI. Germline trimming cut 6 bases from V and 2 bases from J; bases unmatched to any gene: 6. The part of the CDR3 DNA that was read is TGTGCCAGCAGCGCGACAGGGGTCACCTACGAG. It specifies CASSATGVTYE. The full CDR3 is CASSATGVTYEQYF. The full variable domain, rest sourced from reference TRBV2 and TRBJ2-7, is EPEVTQTPSHQVTQMGQEVILRCVPISNHLYFYWYRQILGQKVEFLVSFYNNEISEKSEIFDDQFSVERPDGSNFTLKIRSTKLEDSAMYFCASSATGVTYEQYFGPGTRLTVT.